The text below deals with one TCR beta chain. The table lists this clonotype with many counts. Its antigen specificity is not known. No base quality values were provided; no much bigger clone lies one nucleotide off. These data are taken from a study of kidney transplant recipient with SARS-CoV-2 infection (dated by TCRdb to the early 2020s). The sequencer listed for this sample is Illumina MiSeq. Profiling of the peripheral T cell repertoire was carried out for human TCRbeta genes. The paper's data handling went like this. Beta-binomial modelling was used to test for differences in clonotype abundance while accounting for variability over time. Expanded clonotypes were screened against the ImmuneCODE reference database of SARS-CoV-2-associated TCRs and were mapped to viral genome regions. Additional repertoire analyses were carried out for TRBV gene usage, CDR3 length, CDR3 amino acid overlap between time points, clonotype abundance distributions and Jaccard similarity. The raw public reads went through TCRdb reprocessing: fastp at Q25, MiXCR clone calling, in-frame beta chains kept. Each record represents a unique CDR3 protein, reported with the most common genes and DNA among its rows. TCRdb, not the authors, supplied the V and J calls. Counted in this sample were fewer than 250,000 distinct CDR3 sequences; around 26% of them appeared once. The ten most abundant clones make up roughly 7% of the sample.

The CDR3 holds 17 amino acids from the cysteine to the phenylalanine. Just the 51-base CDR3 DNA is kept, in frame starting at base 1. For CDR1 and CDR2, the germline V gene lists SGHVS and FNYEAQ. V and J are truncated by 5 bases and 4 bases respectively, leaving an intervening sequence of 23 bases. This specimen's time point label, interpreted: pre-pandemic baseline sample and day 111 after first positive SARS-CoV-2 test. The TCR originated in a male patient in his 30s who had COVID-19 and was a kidney transplant recipient. In patients who had a transplant, some T cells may come from the graft donor. The sequencing used a blood sample, collected at baseline and around day 120 from a kidney transplant recipient. This chain is built from TRBV7-6 and TRBJ1-2, with no confident D gene call. The encoded CDR3 is CASSVFFESRKTYGYTF. Read as DNA, the sequence is TGTGCCAGCAGCGTATTTTTTGAATCTCGAAAGACCTATGGCTACACCTTC.